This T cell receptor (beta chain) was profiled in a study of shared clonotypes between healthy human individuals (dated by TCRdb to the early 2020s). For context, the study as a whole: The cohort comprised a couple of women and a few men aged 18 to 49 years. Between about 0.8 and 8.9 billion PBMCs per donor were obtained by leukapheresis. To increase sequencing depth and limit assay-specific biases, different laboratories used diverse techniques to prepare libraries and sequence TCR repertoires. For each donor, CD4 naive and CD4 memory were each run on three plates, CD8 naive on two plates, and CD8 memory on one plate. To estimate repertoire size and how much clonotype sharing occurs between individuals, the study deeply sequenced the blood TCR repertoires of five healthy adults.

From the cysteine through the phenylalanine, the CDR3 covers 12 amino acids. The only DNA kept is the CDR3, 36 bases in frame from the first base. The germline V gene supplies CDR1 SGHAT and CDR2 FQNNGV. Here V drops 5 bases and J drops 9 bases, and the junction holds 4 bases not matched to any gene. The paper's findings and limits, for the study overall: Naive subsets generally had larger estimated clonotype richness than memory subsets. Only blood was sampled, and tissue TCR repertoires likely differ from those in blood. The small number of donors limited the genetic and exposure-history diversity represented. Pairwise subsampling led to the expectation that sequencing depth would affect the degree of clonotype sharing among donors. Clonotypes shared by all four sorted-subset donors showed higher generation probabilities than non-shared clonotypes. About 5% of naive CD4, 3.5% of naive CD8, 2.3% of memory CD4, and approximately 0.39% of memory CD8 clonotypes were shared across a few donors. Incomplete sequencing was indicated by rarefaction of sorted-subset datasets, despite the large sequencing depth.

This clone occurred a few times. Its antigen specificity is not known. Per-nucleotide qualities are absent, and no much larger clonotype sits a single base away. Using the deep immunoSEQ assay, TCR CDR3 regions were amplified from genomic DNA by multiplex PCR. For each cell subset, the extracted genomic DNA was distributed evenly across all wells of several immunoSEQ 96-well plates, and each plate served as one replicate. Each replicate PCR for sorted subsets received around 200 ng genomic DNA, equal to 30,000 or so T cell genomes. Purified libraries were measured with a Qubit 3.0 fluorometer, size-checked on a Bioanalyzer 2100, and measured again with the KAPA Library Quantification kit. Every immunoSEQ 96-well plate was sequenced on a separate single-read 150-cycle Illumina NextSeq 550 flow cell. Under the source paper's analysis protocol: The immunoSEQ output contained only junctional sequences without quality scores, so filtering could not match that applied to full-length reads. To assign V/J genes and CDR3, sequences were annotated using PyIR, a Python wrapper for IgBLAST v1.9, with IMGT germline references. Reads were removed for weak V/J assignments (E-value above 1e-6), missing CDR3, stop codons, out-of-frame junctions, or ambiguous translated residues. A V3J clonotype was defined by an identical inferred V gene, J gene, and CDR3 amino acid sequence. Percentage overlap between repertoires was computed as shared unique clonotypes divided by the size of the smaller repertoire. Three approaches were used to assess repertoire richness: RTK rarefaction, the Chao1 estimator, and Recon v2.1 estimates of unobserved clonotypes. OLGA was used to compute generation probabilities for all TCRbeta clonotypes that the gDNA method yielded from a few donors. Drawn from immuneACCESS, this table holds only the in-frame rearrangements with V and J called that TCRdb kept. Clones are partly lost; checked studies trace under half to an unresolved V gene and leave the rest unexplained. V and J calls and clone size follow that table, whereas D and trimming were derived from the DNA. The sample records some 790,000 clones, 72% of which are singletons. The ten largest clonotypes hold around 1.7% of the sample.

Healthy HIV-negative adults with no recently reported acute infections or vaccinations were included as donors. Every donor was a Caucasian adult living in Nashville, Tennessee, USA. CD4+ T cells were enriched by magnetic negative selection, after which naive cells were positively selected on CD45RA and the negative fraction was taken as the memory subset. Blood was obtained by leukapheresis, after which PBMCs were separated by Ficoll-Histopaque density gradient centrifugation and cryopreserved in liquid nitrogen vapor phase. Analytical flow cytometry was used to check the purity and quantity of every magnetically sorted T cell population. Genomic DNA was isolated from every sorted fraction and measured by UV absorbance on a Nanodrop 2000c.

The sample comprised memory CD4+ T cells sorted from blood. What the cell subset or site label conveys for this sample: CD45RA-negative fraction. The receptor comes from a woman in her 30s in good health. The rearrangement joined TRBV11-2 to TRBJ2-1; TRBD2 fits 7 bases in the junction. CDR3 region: CASSRSGGEQFF. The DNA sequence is TGTGCCAGCAGCCGATCGGGGGGTGAGCAGTTCTTC.